The rows below give T cell receptor beta chains drawn from one sample of a study of cytomegalovirus exposure and HLA in healthy donors. Assay: immunoSEQ multiplex PCR; the TCRdb copy retains only in-frame clones and omits some. The data contain tens of thousands of clones, 63% of them singletons. The specimen was PBMCs. These receptors came from a woman under 40 in good health and CMV-seronegative. Each CDR3 is given with its conserved first and last residue. Fields, in order: D gene, V gene, clone size, J gene, CDR3 protein, CDR3 DNA. The D gene is left open where the match is weak. A clone size is listed for some rows: how often the clone was seen (once, few, many), or a class if it is expanded.

TRBD2,TRBV7-2,NA,TRBJ2-3,CASSGLAGVRGTDTQYF,TGTGCCAGCAGCGGACTAGCGGGAGTTCGTGGCACAGATACGCAGTATTTT
NA,TRBV7-2,few,TRBJ1-5,CASSLGHPNQPQHF,TGTGCCAGCAGCTTGGGACACCCAAATCAGCCCCAGCATTTT
TRBD2,TRBV7-3,NA,TRBJ2-3,CASSPTSGYTDTQYF,TGTGCCAGCAGCCCCACTAGCGGGTACACAGATACGCAGTATTTT
TRBD1,TRBV18,few,TRBJ2-1,CASSPSMGQDGNEQFF,TGTGCCAGCTCACCAAGTATGGGACAGGACGGCAATGAGCAGTTCTTC
NA,TRBV23-1,NA,TRBJ1-3,CASPAQSGNTIYF,TGCGCCAGCCCAGCACAGTCTGGAAACACCATATATTTT
NA,TRBV6-5,NA,TRBJ2-1,CASSYAAYNEQFF,TGTGCCAGCAGTTACGCGGCTTACAATGAGCAGTTCTTC
TRBD2,TRBV6-5,NA,TRBJ2-7,CASSARLASEQYF,TGTGCCAGCAGTGCCCGACTAGCAAGCGAGCAGTACTTC
NA,TRBV2,once,TRBJ2-3,CASRGRGTGTDTQYF,TGTGCCAGCAGGGGTCGGGGAACGGGCACAGATACGCAGTATTTT
NA,TRBV6-4,once,TRBJ1-2,CASSGGDGYGYTF,TGTGCCAGCAGTGGGGGGGACGGTTATGGCTACACCTTC
TRBD1,TRBV6-5,NA,TRBJ2-7,CASTGQVNEQYF,TGTGCCAGCACCGGACAGGTCAACGAGCAGTACTTC
NA,TRBV14,NA,TRBJ2-3,CASSQDRGRRATDTQYF,TGTGCCAGCAGCCAAGATCGCGGCAGGAGGGCCACAGATACGCAGTATTTT
NA,TRBV19,few,TRBJ2-1,CASSIGRFGLFF,TGTGCCAGTAGTATAGGGAGGTTCGGTCTGTTCTTC
TRBD1,TRBV19,NA,TRBJ1-1,CASSRMTGTNTEAFF,TGTGCCAGTAGTCGAATGACAGGGACGAACACTGAAGCTTTCTTT
NA,TRBV27,NA,TRBJ2-1,CASVSSYNEQFF,TGTGCCAGTGTCAGCTCCTACAATGAGCAGTTCTTC
TRBD2,TRBV29-1,NA,TRBJ2-5,CSSGGAMETQYF,TGCAGCAGCGGGGGGGCCATGGAGACCCAGTACTTC
TRBD2,TRBV5-1,NA,TRBJ2-3,CASSLVGGRAETDTQYF,TGCGCCAGCAGCTTGGTCGGCGGGAGGGCCGAAACAGATACGCAGTATTTT
NA,TRBV7-2,few,TRBJ2-2,CASSLVTPGGGTGELFF,TGTGCCAGCAGCTTAGTAACCCCAGGAGGAGGCACCGGGGAGCTGTTTTTT
NA,TRBV7-3,NA,TRBJ2-2,CASSTQGTGELFF,TGTGCCAGCAGCACCCAGGGCACCGGGGAGCTGTTTTTT
NA,TRBV28,NA,TRBJ2-2,CASSPTYNRVGTGELFF,TGTGCCAGCAGTCCTACCTATAACAGGGTAGGCACCGGGGAGCTGTTTTTT
NA,TRBV11-2,NA,TRBJ2-7,CASSLGGAAYASYEQYF,TGTGCCAGCAGCTTAGGGGGCGCGGCCTATGCCTCCTACGAGCAGTACTTC
NA,TRBV6-1,few,TRBJ1-4,CASSEAHGATNEKLFF,TGTGCCAGCAGTGAAGCCCACGGTGCAACTAATGAAAAACTGTTTTTT
NA,TRBV5-6,NA,TRBJ2-2,CASSLVGGSNTGELFF,TGTGCCAGCAGCTTGGTTGGCGGATCGAACACCGGGGAGCTGTTTTTT
TRBD2,TRBV7-3,NA,TRBJ2-3,CASSLRLAGGDTQYF,TGTGCCAGCAGCTTACGACTAGCGGGGGGAGATACGCAGTATTTT
TRBD1,TRBV18,NA,TRBJ1-1,CASSRTGGSEAFF,TGTGCCAGCTCACGGACAGGGGGATCTGAAGCTTTCTTT
TRBD1,TRBV19,once,TRBJ2-7,CASSRDRASYGYEQYF,TGTGCCAGTAGTAGGGACAGGGCGTCGTATGGCTACGAGCAGTACTTC
NA,TRBV5-4,NA,TRBJ2-7,CASSPGRGSTYEQYF,TGTGCCAGCAGCCCTGGGAGGGGGTCCACCTACGAGCAGTACTTC
NA,TRBV13,NA,TRBJ1-5,CASSLTGSNQPQHF,TGTGCCAGCAGCTTAACGGGGAGCAATCAGCCCCAGCATTTT
NA,TRBV10-1,once,TRBJ2-7,CASSDIGAAGEQYF,TGCGCCAGCAGTGATATAGGGGCGGCGGGGGAGCAGTACTTC
TRBD1,TRBV5-4,NA,TRBJ1-1,CASSRLQGDNTEAFF,TGTGCCAGCAGTCGATTACAGGGGGATAACACTGAAGCTTTCTTT
NA,TRBV10-3,few,TRBJ1-1,CAISESMSTEAFF,TGTGCCATCAGTGAGTCTATGAGCACTGAAGCTTTCTTT
TRBD1,TRBV19,NA,TRBJ1-5,CASSIVQGAFQPQHF,TGTGCCAGTAGTATAGTACAGGGGGCCTTCCAGCCCCAGCATTTT
TRBD1,TRBV10-3,NA,TRBJ2-5,CAISGGTGSQETQYF,TGTGCCATCAGTGGTGGGACAGGGAGCCAAGAGACCCAGTACTTC
TRBD1,TRBV5-1,NA,TRBJ1-3,CASSLGTGFSGNTIYF,TGCGCCAGCAGCTTGGGGACAGGTTTCTCTGGAAACACCATATATTTT
NA,TRBV21-1,NA,TRBJ2-3,CASSASGTGGTDTQYF,TGTGCCAGCAGCGCTTCCGGGACAGGGGGCACAGATACGCAGTATTTT
NA,TRBV7-9,NA,TRBJ2-3,CASSANTDTQYF,TGTGCCAGCAGCGCTAACACAGATACGCAGTATTTT
TRBD2,TRBV28,NA,TRBJ2-7,CASSFWGSGSDEQYF,TGTGCCAGCAGTTTCTGGGGTAGCGGGAGCGACGAGCAGTACTTC
NA,TRBV27,NA,TRBJ2-1,CASSNSYNEQFF,TGTGCCAGCAGTAACAGTTACAATGAGCAGTTCTTC
TRBD1,TRBV19,NA,TRBJ1-2,CASRGTDTYGYTF,TGTGCCAGTAGGGGGACAGACACCTATGGCTACACCTTC
NA,TRBV27,NA,TRBJ1-4,CASSSLPVPFPNEKLFF,TGTGCCAGCAGTTCCCTGCCAGTGCCCTTTCCTAATGAAAAACTGTTTTTT
NA,TRBV7-8,NA,TRBJ1-6,CASSLGVSGVGYSPLHF,TGTGCCAGCAGCTTAGGGGTCTCGGGGGTAGGGTATTCACCCCTCCACTTT
NA,TRBV12-5,NA,TRBJ2-1,CASGLIGVHPYNEQFF,TGTGCTAGTGGTTTGATCGGAGTCCACCCCTACAATGAGCAGTTCTTC
NA,TRBV7-8,NA,TRBJ1-3,CASSPITAGSPSGNTIYF,TGTGCCAGCAGCCCAATAACCGCAGGGTCCCCCTCTGGAAACACCATATATTTT
TRBD1,TRBV2,NA,TRBJ1-6,CASRNGRGTASPLHF,TGTGCCAGCAGAAATGGCAGGGGGACAGCTTCACCCCTCCACTTT